What follows is one T cell receptor (beta chain) and its context. Per the original methods: Counts of nucleated cells, estimated from reference gene primer amplification, were obtained. Profiling relied on immunoSEQ multiplex PCR, and the TCRdb table lists in-frame clones only, not all of them. Clonal size and the V and J genes are those of that table, whereas D and trimming came from the DNA. Of about 79,000 clones listed, approximately 90% are singletons. CDR3 length: 15 residues. The germline V gene has CDR1 SGHRS and CDR2 YFSETQ. V lost 0 bases and J 1 base, leaving 10 bases between the germline ends. These data originate in a study of blood T cell repertoires in COVID-19. Study in general: Material from acute and convalescent COVID-19 was sourced from the United States, Italy and Spain. In each case, the material was cDNA or gDNA derived from T cells, B-cell-depleted T cells, or PBMCs.

This receptor was obtained from a man in his 70s with active or convalescent COVID-19. The source material was peripheral blood. The V call is TRBV5-1, the J call TRBJ2-5; D is perhaps TRBD1 (6 bases). CDR3 sequence reads: CASSLDGTPQETQYF. Here the CDR3 DNA reads TGCGCCAGCAGCTTGGACGGGACACCCCAAGAGACCCAGTACTTC.